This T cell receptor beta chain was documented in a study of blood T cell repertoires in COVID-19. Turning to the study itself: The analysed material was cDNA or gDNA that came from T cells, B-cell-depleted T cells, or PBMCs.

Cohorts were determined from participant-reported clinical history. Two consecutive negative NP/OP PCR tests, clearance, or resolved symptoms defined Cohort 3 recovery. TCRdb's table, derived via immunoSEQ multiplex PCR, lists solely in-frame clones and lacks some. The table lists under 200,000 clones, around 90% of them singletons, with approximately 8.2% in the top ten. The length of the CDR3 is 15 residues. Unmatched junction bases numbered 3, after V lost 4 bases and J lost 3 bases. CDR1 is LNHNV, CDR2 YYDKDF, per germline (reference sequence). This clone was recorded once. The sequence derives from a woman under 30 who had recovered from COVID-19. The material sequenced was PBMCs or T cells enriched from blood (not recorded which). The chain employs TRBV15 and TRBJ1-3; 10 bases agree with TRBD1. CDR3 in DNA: TGTGCCACCAGCATGGGACAGGGGTTTGGAAACACCATATATTTT. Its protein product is CATSMGQGFGNTIYF.